The 28 T cell receptor beta chains below come from one sample, sequenced in a study of regulatory T cells in long-lasting Graves disease (dated by TCRdb to about 2021). Library preparation was by multiplex PCR. The sample was run on an Illumina HiSeq 4000. To build TCR beta libraries, CDR3 regions were amplified by Arm-PCR using iRepertoire HTBI primers. Starting from the raw public reads, TCRdb applied fastp trimming at Q25, assembled clones with MiXCR and retained in-frame beta chains. A single entry per CDR3 protein holds the most common genes and DNA from its merged rows. The sample has a few hundred thousand distinct CDR3 sequences on record, roughly 13% of them singletons. The ten top clones hold roughly a tenth of the sample. The label giving this sample's time point can be read as: newly diagnosed GD, antithyroid drugs for less than 3 months. RNA was extracted from PBMCs in TRIzol for both TCR sequencing and RNA sequencing.

The data were also submitted as part of a second study, on T cells in Graves' hyperthyroidism and ophthalmopathy.

The source material was peripheral blood mononuclear cells (PBMCs), sampled at new diagnosis, from a patient treated with antithyroid drugs. All receptors come from a man aged 25-45 years with Graves disease. Donor details come from another sample of the same person, matched by shared clones.

This clonotype was seen repeatedly, ten times or more. This chain connects TRBV20-1 to TRBJ2-1; 7 bases match TRBD2. The CDR3 is 16 residues long. Germline CDR1 is DFQATT and CDR2 is SNEGSKA (reference sequence). The junction had 6 bases not matched to a gene; V was cut back by 0 bases and J by 1 base. CDR3 DNA: TGCAGTGCTAGAGATCTGAGCGGGGCTTCCTACAATGAGCAGTTCTTC. This translates into CSARDLSGASYNEQFF.

The chain couples TRBV7-2 to TRBJ2-3, with D perhaps being TRBD1 or TRBD2 (5 bases each). From germline, CDR1 is SGHTA and CDR2 FQGNSA. V was shortened by 1 base and J by 4 bases, with 18 bases between the two germline ends. The CDR3 has 17 residues. The CDR3 protein is CASSLEWRARGADTQYF. The CDR3, as DNA: TGTGCCAGCAGCTTAGAGTGGCGCGCAAGAGGGGCAGATACGCAGTATTTT.

This clonotype was recorded many times. The rearrangement uses TRBV2 and TRBJ1-2; D is uncertain. The CDR3 has 11 amino acids. Germline assignment: CDR1 SNHLY and CDR2 FYNNEI. The V gene lost 3 bases and the J gene lost 7 bases, with 6 bases spanning the gap. CDR3: CASSDGFGYTF. For the CDR3, the DNA is TGTGCCAGCAGTGACGGTTTTGGCTACACCTTC.

This clonotype was seen ten or more times. The chain uses TRBV12-3 or TRBV12-4 and TRBJ2-1, with 9 bases matching TRBD2. The CDR3 consists of 15 residues. Germline trimming cut 3 bases from V and 8 bases from J; bases unmatched to any gene: 8. CDR3 nucleotides: TGTGCCAGCAGTTTCGGCGGGAGGGCATGGGATGAGCAGTTCTTC. Translating gives CASSFGGRAWDEQFF.

The chain has TRBV4-1 and TRBJ2-7, with D perhaps being TRBD1 or TRBD2 (6 bases each). V dropped 6 bases and J dropped 0 bases, with 24 bases sitting between them. The CDR3 contains 18 residues. Germline values: CDR1 MGHRA, CDR2 YSYEKL. In DNA, the CDR3 is TGCGCCAGCAGTCCACTCCTCCTTGTTGGGGGGCCCTCCTACGAGCAGTACTTC. Its protein is CASSPLLLVGGPSYEQYF.

Only a few counts were recorded for this clonotype. For the CDR3, the DNA is TGTGCCAGCTCACCAGCAGGGAAAGTGGAGACCCAGTACTTC. Residues: CASSPAGKVETQYF. The rearrangement uses TRBV18 and TRBJ2-5, with D possibly matching TRBD1 (5 bases). Trimming cost V 2 bases and J 5 bases, with 12 bases left between them. The CDR3 sequence is 14 residues long. Per the germline V gene, CDR1 is KGHSH and CDR2 is LQKENI.

This clonotype has a handful of counts. The chain has TRBV27 and TRBJ1-6, with no clear D. In germline, CDR1 is MNHEY, CDR2 SMNVEV (reference sequence). This CDR3 is built from 14 residues. Trimming cost V 6 bases and J 7 bases, with 13 bases left between them. CDR3 sequence (DNA): TGTGCCAGCAGAGACTCTATAGTCAATTCACCCCTCCACTTT. Residues: CASRDSIVNSPLHF.

Of note for this clonotype: This may be a read error: a much more frequent sequence differs by one nucleotide. This rearrangement joins TRBV9 to TRBJ2-7, with D unclear. The CDR3 spans 15 residues. The V gene lost 0 bases and the J gene lost 7 bases, with 17 bases spanning the gap. From germline, CDR1 is SGDLS and CDR2 YYNGEE. CDR3 residues: CASSVEGPAYNEQYF. The CDR3 region has the DNA TGTGCCAGCAGCGTAGAAGGCCCCGCCTACAATGAGCAGTACTTC.

This clonotype came up many times. V and J are TRBV6-1 and TRBJ1-2; D unclear. The CDR3 spans 13 residues. V dropped 6 bases and J dropped 7 bases, with 15 bases sitting between them. CDR1 is MNHNS, CDR2 SASEGT, per germline. The CDR3 protein is CASSRARLAGYTF. Here the CDR3 DNA reads TGTGCCAGCAGCCGGGCCCGACTGGCTGGCTACACCTTC.

This clonotype was seen ten or more times. This chain links TRBV6-1 with TRBJ1-2, with D perhaps matching TRBD1 (6 bases). The V end lost 3 bases, the J end lost 5 bases, and 7 bases lay between the germline ends. Germline CDR1 and CDR2: MNHNS and SASEGT. The CDR3 is 12 amino acids. CDR3 amino acids: CASSDRGYGYTF. The CDR3 region has the DNA TGTGCCAGCAGTGACAGGGGATATGGCTACACCTTC.

This clonotype was found many times. This chain uses TRBV27 with TRBJ2-7; perhaps TRBD1 as D (6 bases). Trimming took off 3 bases at V and 2 bases at J, with 17 bases between the two ends. Germline V lookup: CDR1 MNHEY, CDR2 SMNVEV (reference sequence). This CDR3 region has 16 residues. The CDR3 reads CASSLLTFGTTYEQYF. The CDR3 bases are TGTGCCAGCAGTTTGTTAACCTTCGGGACAACCTACGAGCAGTACTTC.

This clonotype was observed at least ten times. The chain is built from TRBV12-3 or TRBV12-4 and TRBJ1-5; no clear D. Trimming pared 1 base from V and 2 bases from J, leaving 6 bases between. This CDR3 has 14 amino acids. CDR3 residues: CASSLVGGNQPQHF. The CDR3 DNA reads as TGTGCCAGCAGTTTAGTAGGAGGCAATCAGCCCCAGCATTTT.

This clonotype was found many times. The V gene is TRBV20-1, the J gene TRBJ2-1, with 11 bases lining up with TRBD2. The CDR3 consists of 16 residues. The ends lost 5 bases at V and 4 bases at J; junction bases unmatched: 10. Germline V gene sequence: CDR1 DFQATT, CDR2 SNEGSKA (reference sequence). Here the CDR3 reads CSAPPRGLAEYNEQFF. The CDR3 nucleotides read TGCAGTGCTCCCCCCCGGGGACTAGCGGAGTACAATGAGCAGTTCTTC.

This clonotype was seen a handful of times. The gene calls are TRBV10-3 and TRBJ2-2; possibly TRBD2 for D (6 bases). Looked up from germline, CDR1 is ENHRY and CDR2 is SYGVKD. The CDR3 loop spans 16 amino acids. V lost 4 bases and J 5 bases, leaving 17 bases between the germline ends. The CDR3 here is CAISASGTLGTGELFF. In nucleotides, the CDR3 is TGTGCCATCAGTGCCTCCGGGACTCTTGGGACCGGGGAGCTGTTTTTT.

The V and J genes are TRBV7-8 and TRBJ2-1, with TRBD2 identical over 10 bases. CDR3 length: 11 amino acids. J lost 13 bases, V lost 7 bases, and 4 bases had no gene match. Germline CDR1 reads SGHVS; CDR2 reads FQNEAQ. In DNA, the CDR3 is TGTGCCAGCACACAGCGGGAGGGCCAGTTCTTC. Translating gives CASTQREGQFF.

In its sample, this clonotype was seen many times. CDR3 sequence (DNA): TGTGCCACCAGTGAAAACAGGGACCAAGAGACCCAGTACTTC. The encoded protein is CATSENRDQETQYF. The gene calls are TRBV24-1 and TRBJ2-1; weak D call: TRBD1 (6 bases). The DNA end is more similar to TRBJ2-5, so the J call may be wrong. Per the germline V gene, CDR1 is KGHDR and CDR2 is SFDVKD. The CDR3 contains 14 residues.

Many counts were recorded for this clonotype. The chain has TRBV27 and TRBJ2-7, with 7 bases identical to TRBD1. Germline CDR1 and CDR2: MNHEY and SMNVEV (reference sequence). The length of the CDR3 is 14 residues. With V trimmed by 0 bases and J by 3 bases, 2 bases remained unmatched. DNA for the CDR3: TGTGCCAGCAGTTTATCGACAGGGTACTACGAGCAGTACTTC. Its protein product is CASSLSTGYYEQYF.

The chain carries TRBV20-1 and TRBJ1-4; a possible D gene is TRBD1 (5 bases). V was clipped by 1 base and J by 0 bases, with 9 bases between them. The CDR3 extends over 15 amino acids. Germline V gene lookup returns CDR1 DFQATT and CDR2 SNEGSKA (reference sequence). CDR3 loop: CSARVGHATNEKLFF. CDR3 DNA sequence: TGCAGTGCTAGAGTGGGGCACGCAACTAATGAAAAACTGTTTTTT.

This clonotype has a handful of counts. CDR3 region: CSAIASVGNIQYF. Here the CDR3 DNA reads TGCAGTGCCATCGCTTCCGTCGGAAACATTCAGTACTTC. The V and J genes are TRBV20-1 and TRBJ2-4; D not resolved. Looked up from germline, CDR1 is DFQATT and CDR2 is SNEGSKA (reference sequence). This CDR3 comprises 13 residues. V gave up 6 bases and J gave up 6 bases, with 15 bases separating them.

Remarks on this clonotype: Just one base apart from a much larger clone, this may be a read error. The chain is built from TRBV20-1 and TRBJ2-7; weak D call: TRBD2 (6 bases). The V gene's germline CDR1 is DFQATT and CDR2 SNEGSKA (reference sequence). The CDR3 consists of 14 residues. CDR3 loop: CNASWLRLGVEQYF. CDR3 sequence (DNA): TGCAATGCTAGTTGGCTGCGACTAGGGGTCGAGCAGTACTTC.

This clonotype was counted many times. The chain combines TRBV2 with TRBJ2-7; 9 bases map to TRBD2. Germline V gene sequence: CDR1 SNHLY, CDR2 FYNNEI. The CDR3 has 13 residues. V was clipped by 7 bases and J by 3 bases; unmatched bases: 4. The CDR3 bases are TGTGCCAGCACGGCTAGCGGGATCTACGAGCAGTACTTC. As protein: CASTASGIYEQYF.

This clonotype was counted between two and nine times. This chain uses TRBV5-1 with TRBJ2-7; D is ambiguous. The germline V and J ends were trimmed by 2 bases and 7 bases, with 13 bases remaining between them. The CDR3 contains 13 residues. In germline, CDR1 is SGHRS, CDR2 YFSETQ. CDR3 sequence: CASSFGSFGEQYF. For the CDR3, the DNA is TGCGCCAGCAGCTTCGGGTCGTTCGGTGAGCAGTACTTC.

This clonotype was seen many times. The V gene is TRBV6-4, the J gene TRBJ1-2; maybe TRBD1 (5 bases). There are 14 residues in the CDR3. V lost 4 bases, J lost 0 bases, and 9 bases lay in between. Germline lookup yields CDR1 MRHNA and CDR2 SNTAGT. This CDR3 is CASSAGGANYGYTF. The CDR3, as DNA: TGTGCCAGCAGTGCCGGGGGAGCTAACTATGGCTACACCTTC.

This clonotype turned up a few times. The CDR3 is CSVRQGSGNTIYF. The CDR3 bases are TGCAGCGTGAGACAGGGATCTGGAAACACCATATATTTT. The V gene is TRBV29-1, the J gene TRBJ1-3, with 7 bases aligning to TRBD1. Germline-derived CDR1 and CDR2 are SQVTM and ANQGSEA. V shed 6 bases and J 1 base; nucleotides not matched to a gene: 3. The length of the CDR3 is 13 residues.

Comment on this clonotype: A much larger clone differs from this one at a single base, so this may be a read error. The rearrangement joins TRBV2 to TRBJ2-5; TRBD2 might be the D (6 bases). Germline V gene data show CDR1 as SNHLY and CDR2 as FYNNEI. V lost 7 bases and J lost 4, with 16 bases in between. There are 14 residues in the CDR3. Here the CDR3 reads CASNAGIGAETQYF. The CDR3 DNA sequence: TGTGCCAGCAACGCGGGAATTGGGGCAGAGACCCAGTACTTC. Based on the CDR3 plus reference TRBV2 and TRBJ2-5, the full variable domain is EPEVTQTPSHQVTQMGQEVILRCVPISNHLYFYWYRQILGQKVEFLVSFYNNEISEKSEIFDDQFSVERPDGSNFTLKIRSTKLEDSAMYFCASNAGIGAETQYFGPGTRLLVL.

This clonotype was seen ten or more times. The gene calls are TRBV7-9 and TRBJ2-2, with D uncertain. CDR1 SEHNR and CDR2 FQNEAQ come from the germline V gene (reference sequence). With 2 bases removed from V and 7 bases from J, the gap between germline ends came to 11 bases. The CDR3 covers 14 residues. CDR3 amino acids: CASSLRQQDGELFF. The CDR3 DNA reads as TGTGCCAGCAGCTTACGGCAGCAGGACGGGGAGCTGTTTTTT. Variable domain in full (rest from reference TRBV7-9 and TRBJ2-2): DTGVSQNPRHKITKRGQNVTFRCDPISEHNRLYWYRQTLGQGPEFLTYFQNEAQLEKSRLLSDRFSAERPKGSFSTLEIQRTEQGDSAMYLCASSLRQQDGELFFGEGSRLTVL.

The gene calls are TRBV30 and TRBJ2-7; a weak D match, TRBD2 (5 bases). The germline V gene encodes CDR1 GTSNPN and CDR2 SVGIG (reference sequence). The CDR3 extends over 12 amino acids. Trimming cost V 8 bases and J 0 bases, with 11 bases left between them. As DNA, the CDR3 is TGTGCCATATGGACTGACTCCTACGAGCAGTACTTC. Its protein is CAIWTDSYEQYF.

Only a few counts were recorded for this clonotype. The chain carries TRBV19 and TRBJ1-6; unclear D gene. The germline CDR1 and CDR2 sequences are LNHDA and SQIVND (reference sequence). Trimming took off 5 bases at V and 0 bases at J, with 8 bases between the two ends. The length of the CDR3 is 15 residues. The chain's CDR3 is CASSGRSSYNSPLHF. The CDR3 region has the DNA TGTGCCAGTAGTGGTCGGAGCTCCTATAATTCACCCCTCCACTTT.